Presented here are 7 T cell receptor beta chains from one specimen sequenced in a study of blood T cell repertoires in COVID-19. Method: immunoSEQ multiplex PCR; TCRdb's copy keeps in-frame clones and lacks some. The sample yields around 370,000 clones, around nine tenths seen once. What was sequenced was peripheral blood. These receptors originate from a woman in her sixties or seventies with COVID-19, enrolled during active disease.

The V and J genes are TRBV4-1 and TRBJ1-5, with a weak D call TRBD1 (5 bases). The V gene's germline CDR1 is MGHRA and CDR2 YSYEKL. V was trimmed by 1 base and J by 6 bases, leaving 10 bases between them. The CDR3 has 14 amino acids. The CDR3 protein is CASSQGQGGQPQHF. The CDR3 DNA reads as TGCGCCAGCAGCCAAGGTCAGGGCGGTCAGCCCCAGCATTTT.

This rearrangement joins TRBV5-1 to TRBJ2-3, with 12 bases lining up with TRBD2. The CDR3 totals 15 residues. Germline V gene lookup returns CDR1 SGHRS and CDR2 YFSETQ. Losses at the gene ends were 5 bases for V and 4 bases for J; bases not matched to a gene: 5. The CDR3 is CASRSSGGAPDTQYF. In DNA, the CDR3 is TGCGCCAGCAGGTCTAGCGGGGGGGCCCCAGATACGCAGTATTTT.

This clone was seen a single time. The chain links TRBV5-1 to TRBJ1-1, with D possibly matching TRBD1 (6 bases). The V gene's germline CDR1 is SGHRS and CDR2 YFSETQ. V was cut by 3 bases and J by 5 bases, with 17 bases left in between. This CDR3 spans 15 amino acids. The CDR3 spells CASSSGTPRGTEAFF. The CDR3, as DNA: TGCGCCAGCAGCTCCGGGACCCCTAGGGGGACTGAAGCTTTCTTT.

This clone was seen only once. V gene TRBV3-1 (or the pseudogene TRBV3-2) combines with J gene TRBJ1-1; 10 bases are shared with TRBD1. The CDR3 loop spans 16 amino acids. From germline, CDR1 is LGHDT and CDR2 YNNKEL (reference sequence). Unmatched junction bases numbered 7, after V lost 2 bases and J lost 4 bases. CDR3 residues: CASSQSGQGRITEAFF. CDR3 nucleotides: TGTGCCAGCAGCCAATCGGGACAGGGGAGGATCACTGAAGCTTTCTTT.

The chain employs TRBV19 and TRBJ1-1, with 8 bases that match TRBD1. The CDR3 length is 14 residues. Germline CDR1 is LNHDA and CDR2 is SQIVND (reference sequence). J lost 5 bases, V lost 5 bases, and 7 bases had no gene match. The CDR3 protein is CASSSDREVTEAFF. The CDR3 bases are TGTGCCAGTAGTTCGGACAGGGAGGTGACTGAAGCTTTCTTT.

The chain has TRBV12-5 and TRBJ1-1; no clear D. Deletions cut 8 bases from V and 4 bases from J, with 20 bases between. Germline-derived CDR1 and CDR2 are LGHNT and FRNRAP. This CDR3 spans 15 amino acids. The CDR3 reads CASRSPLGEATEAFF. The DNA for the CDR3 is TGTGCTAGTAGATCACCTCTCGGTGAAGCCACTGAAGCTTTCTTT.

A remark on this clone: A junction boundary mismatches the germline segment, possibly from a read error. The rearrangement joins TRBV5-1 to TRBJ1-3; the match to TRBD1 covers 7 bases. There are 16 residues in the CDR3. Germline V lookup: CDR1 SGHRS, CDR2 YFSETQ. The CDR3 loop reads CAGSGWDRNSGNTIYF. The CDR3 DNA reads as TGCGCCGGCAGCGGGTGGGACAGAAACTCTGGAAACACCATATATTTT.